These 25 T cell receptor beta chains were all obtained from the same sample, sequenced in a study of blood T cell repertoires in COVID-19. The assay was immunoSEQ multiplex PCR, and TCRdb's table has in-frame clones only and misses some. The profile covers roughly 380,000 clones, with around nine tenths appearing a single time and over 1% taken by the ten largest. Material for sequencing was PBMCs or T cells enriched from blood (not recorded which). These receptors came from a woman in her 30s who had been exposed to COVID-19.

On this clone itself: At the DNA level, this CDR3 is encoded by other sequences in the same sample as well. This chain joins TRBV5-1 and TRBJ2-7; 7 bases are shared with TRBD2. The CDR3 covers 13 residues. Per the germline V gene, CDR1 is SGHRS and CDR2 is YFSETQ. The trim removed 4 bases at V and 3 bases at J, leaving 4 bases unmatched. For the CDR3, the DNA is TGCGCCAGCAGCCGCGGGGGTAGCTACGAGCAGTACTTC. It specifies CASSRGGSYEQYF.

This chain joins TRBV19 and TRBJ2-1; 15 nucleotides match TRBD2. J was trimmed by 0 bases and V by 5 bases; bases with no gene match: 8. Germline V gene lookup returns CDR1 LNHDA and CDR2 SQIVND (reference sequence). The CDR3 is 19 amino acids. CDR3 DNA sequence: TGTGCCAGTAGTCTCACGGGACTAGCGGGAGGTTACTCCTACAATGAGCAGTTCTTC. This encodes CASSLTGLAGGYSYNEQFF.

The chain carries TRBV27 and TRBJ2-7, with D possibly being TRBD2 (6 bases). Trimming took 3 bases from V and 2 from J, leaving 14 bases between them. This CDR3 has 15 amino acids. Germline V gene lookup returns CDR1 MNHEY and CDR2 SMNVEV (reference sequence). The CDR3 DNA sequence: TGTGCCAGCAGTTTCCTAAGGGACTTACCCTACGAGCAGTACTTC. It codes for CASSFLRDLPYEQYF.

The rearrangement joins TRBV28 to TRBJ1-2; D call uncertain. Trimming removed 8 bases from V and 7 bases from J, with 11 bases in between. The CDR3 consists of 11 residues. CDR1 is MDHEN and CDR2 is SYDVKM in the germline V gene. The DNA for the CDR3 is TGTGCCAGCGGCCCGAGGCCTGGCTACACCTTC. It codes for CASGPRPGYTF.

The rearrangement links TRBV7-3 to TRBJ2-1; 7 bases match TRBD2. The CDR3 covers 15 residues. Germline V gene data show CDR1 as SGHTA and CDR2 as FQGTGA. The V and J ends lost 3 bases and 5 bases, in that order; junction bases with no gene match: 7. CDR3 in amino acids: CASSLGGPKDNEQFF. DNA of the CDR3: TGTGCCAGCAGCTTGGGAGGGCCTAAAGACAATGAGCAGTTCTTC.

The chain carries TRBV6-5 and TRBJ1-1; the D is unclear. The V end was cut by 2 bases, the J end by 1 base, with 8 bases between. The CDR3 is 14 residues long. CDR1 is MNHEY and CDR2 is SVGAGI in the germline V gene. The CDR3 nucleotides read TGTGCCAGCAGTTACACGGGAGAGAACACTGAAGCTTTCTTT. The encoded protein is CASSYTGENTEAFF.

V gene TRBV5-4 combines with J gene TRBJ1-1; D is unresolved. The ends were cut back, 3 bases at V and 0 bases at J, with 6 bases in the middle. The CDR3 spans 13 residues. CDR1 and CDR2 (germline): SGHNT, YYREEE (reference sequence). The chain's CDR3 is CASSSPMNTEAFF. CDR3 DNA sequence: TGTGCCAGCAGCTCCCCTATGAACACTGAAGCTTTCTTT. The variable domain in full, completed from reference TRBV5-4 and TRBJ1-1, reads ETGVTQSPTHLIKTRGQQVTLRCSSQSGHNTVSWYQQALGQGPQFIFQYYREEENGRGNFPPRFSGLQFPNYSSELNVNALELDDSALYLCASSSPMNTEAFFGQGTRLTVV.

As DNA, the CDR3 is TGTGCCAGCAGCCCCGCAGGGGGCCAAGAGACCCAGTACTTC. This gives the protein CASSPAGGQETQYF. The chain joins TRBV7-7 to TRBJ2-5; 7 positions match TRBD1. The V gene's germline CDR1 is SSHAT and CDR2 FNYEAQ (reference sequence). V dropped 5 bases and J dropped 1; count of bases not matched to a gene: 4. The CDR3 extends over 14 amino acids.

CDR3 in DNA: TGTGCCAGCAGCCTTACAGGGGGCAGAACAGATACGCAGTATTTT. Its translation: CASSLTGGRTDTQYF. This rearrangement joins TRBV7-3 to TRBJ2-3, with 9 bases aligning to TRBD1. V gave up 5 bases and J gave up 3 bases; unmatched junction bases: 6. The germline V gene has CDR1 SGHTA and CDR2 FQGTGA. The length of the CDR3 is 15 residues. Full variable domain (remainder filled in from reference TRBV7-3 and TRBJ2-3): GAGVSQTPSNKVTEKGKYVELRCDPISGHTALYWYRQSLGQGPEFLIYFQGTGAADDSGLPNDRFFAVRPEGSVSTLKIQRTERGDSAVYLCASSLTGGRTDTQYFGPGTRLTVL.

The V and J genes are TRBV3-1 (or the pseudogene TRBV3-2) and TRBJ1-6; the D is unclear. The V end lost 1 base, the J end lost 9 bases, and 13 bases lay between the germline ends. CDR1 LGHDT and CDR2 YNNKEL come from the germline V gene (reference sequence). The CDR3 is made up of 15 amino acids. CDR3 bases: TGTGCCAGCAGCCAAGTATCCAGTTCAGGTTCACCCCTCCACTTT. Translation gives CASSQVSSSGSPLHF.

The chain recombines TRBV11-3 with TRBJ2-3, with 8 bases identical to TRBD2. V lost 5 bases to trimming and J lost 3 bases; unmatched junction nucleotides: 7. CDR1 is SGHNT, CDR2 YENEEA, per germline. The CDR3 covers 15 residues. CDR3 in amino acids: CASSPGRGFTDTQYF. The DNA of the CDR3 is TGTGCCAGCAGCCCCGGGAGGGGGTTTACAGATACGCAGTATTTT.

V gene TRBV7-3 combines with J gene TRBJ2-5, with 7 bases fitting TRBD2. CDR1 and CDR2 from the germline V gene are SGHTA and FQGTGA. Germline trimming cut 0 bases from V and 2 bases from J; bases unmatched to any gene: 3. CDR3 length: 15 amino acids. CDR3 sequence: CASSLTTGGQETQYF. Here the CDR3 DNA reads TGTGCCAGCAGCTTAACGACCGGGGGGCAAGAGACCCAGTACTTC.

The chain employs TRBV28 and TRBJ1-1, with D tentatively TRBD1 (5 bases). This CDR3 spans 14 amino acids. In germline, CDR1 is MDHEN, CDR2 SYDVKM. Trimming left V 7 bases short and J 6 bases short, with 18 bases between. CDR3 nucleotide sequence: TGTGCCAGCACCCTGGGTCCAGGGTGGGCTGAAGCTTTCTTT. This sequence encodes CASTLGPGWAEAFF.

This clone has ten or more counts. The chain employs TRBV7-8 and TRBJ2-7, with TRBD1 matching 9 bases. Germline V CDR1 and CDR2: SGHVS, FQNEAQ. Trimming cost V 5 bases and J 2 bases; bases outside gene matches: 13. This CDR3 has 17 amino acids. This chain's CDR3 is CASSALGVGQGAYEQYF. CDR3 bases: TGTGCCAGCAGCGCGCTGGGGGTGGGACAGGGTGCCTACGAGCAGTACTTC.

This clone was seen a few times. This CDR3 is CASSFYVKRLSEQYF. For the CDR3, the DNA is TGTGCCAGCAGCTTTTATGTGAAGCGCCTTTCCGAGCAGTACTTC. This chain uses TRBV7-2 with TRBJ2-7, with D hard to call. Deletions cut 3 bases from V and 6 bases from J, with 18 bases between. Germline CDR1 is SGHTA and CDR2 is FQGNSA. The CDR3 has 15 amino acids.

CDR3 DNA sequence: TGTGCCAGCTGCGGACTAGCGGGATCCTACGAGCAGTACTTC. Translation gives CASCGLAGSYEQYF. The chain combines TRBV27 with TRBJ2-7, with 12 positions matching TRBD2. With V trimmed by 8 bases and J by 1 base, 3 bases remained unmatched. CDR3 length: 14 amino acids. Germline lookup yields CDR1 MNHEY and CDR2 SMNVEV (reference sequence).

The CDR3 sequence is CASSPSGTENYEQYF. The CDR3 DNA sequence: TGTGCCAGCTCACCCTCCGGGACAGAGAACTACGAGCAGTACTTC. The chain combines TRBV18 with TRBJ2-7; 7 nucleotides match TRBD1. The V gene's germline CDR1 is KGHSH and CDR2 LQKENI. This CDR3 is built from 15 residues. Trimming removed 3 bases from V and 3 bases from J; junction bases left unmatched: 8.

This clone was picked up one time. This chain joins TRBV2 and TRBJ1-6, with 9 bases matching TRBD1. This CDR3 contains 15 residues. Germline V gene sequence: CDR1 SNHLY, CDR2 FYNNEI. V was clipped by 5 bases and J by 6 bases; unmatched bases: 5. The CDR3 reads CASSSQGAGNSPLHF. The CDR3 region has the DNA TGTGCCAGCAGTTCACAGGGGGCGGGTAATTCACCCCTCCACTTT.

V usage is TRBV25-1 and J usage is TRBJ2-7; 15 bases are shared with TRBD2. The ends lost 1 base at V and 7 bases at J; junction bases unmatched: 5. This CDR3 spans 16 amino acids. From germline, CDR1 is MGHDK and CDR2 SYGVNS. The CDR3 here is CASSEFRGLAGGEQYF. CDR3 nucleotide sequence: TGTGCCAGCAGTGAATTTCGGGGACTAGCGGGAGGAGAGCAGTACTTC.

The chain links TRBV11-2 to TRBJ1-4, with a weak D call TRBD1 (5 bases). There are 17 residues in the CDR3. V was trimmed by 5 bases and J by 3 bases, leaving 19 bases between them. CDR1 and CDR2 from the germline V gene are SGHAT and FQNNGV. CDR3 residues: CASSPPPRGWANEKLFF. Written as DNA, the CDR3 is TGTGCCAGCAGCCCTCCCCCAAGGGGCTGGGCTAATGAAAAACTGTTTTTT.

The chain couples TRBV7-2 to TRBJ2-7; the D gene is possibly TRBD2 (6 bases). Germline assignment: CDR1 SGHTA and CDR2 FQGNSA. Trimming pared 3 bases from V and 6 bases from J, leaving 15 bases between. The CDR3 runs 14 residues. The CDR3 sequence is CASSFSPTRSEQYF. The CDR3 nucleotides read TGTGCCAGCAGCTTCTCCCCGACTAGAAGCGAGCAGTACTTC.

The chain has TRBV10-2 and TRBJ1-1; 8 nucleotides match TRBD1. The CDR3 is made up of 13 amino acids. Looked up from germline, CDR1 is WSHSY and CDR2 is SAAADI. The V segment lost 3 bases and the J segment 5 bases; nucleotides outside the gene matches: 2. CDR3 nucleotides: TGCGCCAGCAGTGACAGGGGGCTGACTGAAGCTTTCTTT. It is translated as CASSDRGLTEAFF.

The rearrangement joins TRBV19 to TRBJ2-7; D is perhaps TRBD1 (5 bases). Trimming left V 5 bases short and J 3 bases short, with 17 bases between. Germline V lookup: CDR1 LNHDA, CDR2 SQIVND (reference sequence). The CDR3 totals 15 residues. The CDR3 region is CASSPAGQIDYEQYF. In DNA, the CDR3 is TGTGCCAGTAGTCCAGCAGGGCAAATCGACTACGAGCAGTACTTC.

The chain recombines TRBV5-1 with TRBJ1-6, with 8 bases identical to TRBD1. CDR3 size: 16 residues. After removal of 4 bases from V and 6 bases from J, the junction contained 9 bases not matched to a gene. CDR1 and CDR2 (germline): SGHRS, YFSETQ. DNA of the CDR3: TGCGCCAGCAGCAGATCAGGGGGCGCAGCTAATTCACCCCTCCACTTT. Translating gives CASSRSGGAANSPLHF.

This clone has only one observation. The chain recombines TRBV2 with TRBJ1-6; 7 bases line up with TRBD1. The CDR3 extends over 13 amino acids. CDR1 and CDR2 (germline): SNHLY, FYNNEI. Trimming cost V 8 bases and J 7 bases; bases outside gene matches: 5. The CDR3 spells CASDGTANSPLHF. The CDR3 DNA reads as TGTGCCAGCGACGGGACAGCGAATTCACCCCTCCACTTT.